The entry that follows covers one T cell receptor (beta chain) sequence. TCRdb's table, derived via immunoSEQ multiplex PCR, lists solely in-frame clones and lacks some. The table has around 370,000 clones, more than 75% seen once. This specimen belongs to a study of blood T cell repertoires in COVID-19. Study information: Acute and convalescent COVID-19 samples came from the United States, Italy and Spain.

Participants were aged about 18 to 100 years, lived in 20 to 25 US areas, and enrolled virtually. The TCR was taken from a woman aged 18-29 years who had recovered from COVID-19. Specimen: PBMCs or T cells enriched from blood (not recorded which).

DNA of the CDR3: TGTGCCAGCAGCTTAGACCTTTTCGGCACTGAAGCTTTCTTT. It specifies CASSLDLFGTEAFF. The rearrangement uses TRBV7-9 and TRBJ1-1; no clear D gene. The CDR3 length is 14 residues. The V gene lost 1 base and the J gene lost 4 bases, with 10 bases spanning the gap. Germline CDR1 is SEHNR and CDR2 is FQNEAQ (reference sequence).